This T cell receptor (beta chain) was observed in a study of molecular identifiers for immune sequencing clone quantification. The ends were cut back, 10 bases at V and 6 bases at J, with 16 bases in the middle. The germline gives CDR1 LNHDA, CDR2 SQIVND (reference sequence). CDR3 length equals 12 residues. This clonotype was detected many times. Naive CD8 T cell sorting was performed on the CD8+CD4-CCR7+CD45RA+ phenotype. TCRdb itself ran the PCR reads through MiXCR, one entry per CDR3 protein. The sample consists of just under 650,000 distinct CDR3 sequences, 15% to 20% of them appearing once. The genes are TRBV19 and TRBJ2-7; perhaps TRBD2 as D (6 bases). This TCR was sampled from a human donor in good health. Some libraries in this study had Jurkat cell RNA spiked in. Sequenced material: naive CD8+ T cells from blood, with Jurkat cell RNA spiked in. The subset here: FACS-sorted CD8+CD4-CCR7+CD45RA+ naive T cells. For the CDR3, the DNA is TGTGCCACCCGAAGTGGAGGGCTCGAGCAGTACTTC. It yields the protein CATRSGGLEQYF.